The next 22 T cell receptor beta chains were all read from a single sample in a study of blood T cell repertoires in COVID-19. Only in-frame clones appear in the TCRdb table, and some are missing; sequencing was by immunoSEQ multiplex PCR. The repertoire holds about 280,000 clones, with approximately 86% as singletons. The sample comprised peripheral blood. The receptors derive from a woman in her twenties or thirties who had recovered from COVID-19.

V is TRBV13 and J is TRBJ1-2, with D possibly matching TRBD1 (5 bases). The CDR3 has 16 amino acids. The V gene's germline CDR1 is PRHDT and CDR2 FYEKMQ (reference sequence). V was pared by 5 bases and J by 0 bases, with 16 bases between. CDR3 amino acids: CASSQETTETNYGYTF. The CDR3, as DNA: TGTGCCAGCAGCCAAGAAACGACAGAAACTAACTATGGCTACACCTTC.

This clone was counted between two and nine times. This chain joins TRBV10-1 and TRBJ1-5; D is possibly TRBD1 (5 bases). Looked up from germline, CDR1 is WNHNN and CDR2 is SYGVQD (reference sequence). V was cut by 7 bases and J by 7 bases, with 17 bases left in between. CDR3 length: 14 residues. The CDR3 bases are TGCGCCAGCAAACTAGGGGACTTCAGACAGCCCCAGCATTTT. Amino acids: CASKLGDFRQPQHF.

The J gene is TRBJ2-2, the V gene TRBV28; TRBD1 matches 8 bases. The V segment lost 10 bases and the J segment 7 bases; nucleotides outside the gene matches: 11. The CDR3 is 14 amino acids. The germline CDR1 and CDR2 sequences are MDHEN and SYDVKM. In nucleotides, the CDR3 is TGTGCCACAAATTCCAGGGGGCAAGACGGGGAGCTGTTTTTT. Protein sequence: CATNSRGQDGELFF.

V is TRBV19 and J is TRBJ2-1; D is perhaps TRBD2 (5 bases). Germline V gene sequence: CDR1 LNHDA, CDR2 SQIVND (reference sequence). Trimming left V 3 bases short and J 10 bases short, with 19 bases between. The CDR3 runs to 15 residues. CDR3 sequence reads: CASSIGFGSGSEQFF. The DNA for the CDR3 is TGTGCCAGTAGTATCGGGTTCGGCAGCGGATCCGAGCAGTTCTTC.

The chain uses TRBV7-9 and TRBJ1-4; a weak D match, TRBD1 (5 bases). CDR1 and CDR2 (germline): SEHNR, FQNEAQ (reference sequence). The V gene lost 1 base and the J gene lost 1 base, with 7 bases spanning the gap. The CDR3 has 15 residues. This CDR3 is CASSLGQKTNEKLFF. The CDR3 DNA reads TGTGCCAGCAGCTTAGGACAGAAAACTAATGAAAAACTGTTTTTT.

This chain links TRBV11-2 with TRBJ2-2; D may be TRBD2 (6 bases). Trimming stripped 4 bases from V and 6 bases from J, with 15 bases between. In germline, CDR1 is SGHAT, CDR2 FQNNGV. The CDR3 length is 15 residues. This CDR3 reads CASSSFREFSGELFF. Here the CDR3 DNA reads TGTGCCAGCAGCTCCTTCCGGGAGTTCTCCGGGGAGCTGTTTTTT.

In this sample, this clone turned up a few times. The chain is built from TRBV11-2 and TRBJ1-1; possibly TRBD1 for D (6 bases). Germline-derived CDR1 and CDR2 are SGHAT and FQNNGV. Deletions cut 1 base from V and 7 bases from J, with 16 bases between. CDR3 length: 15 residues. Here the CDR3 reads CASSLVQGYVYEAFF. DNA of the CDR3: TGTGCCAGCAGCTTAGTTCAGGGGTACGTTTATGAAGCTTTCTTT. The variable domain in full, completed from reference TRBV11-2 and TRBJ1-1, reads EAGVAQSPRYKIIEKRQSVAFWCNPISGHATLYWYQQILGQGPKLLIQFQNNGVVDDSQLPKDRFSAERLKGVDSTLKIQPAKLEDSAVYLCASSLVQGYVYEAFFGQGTRLTVV.

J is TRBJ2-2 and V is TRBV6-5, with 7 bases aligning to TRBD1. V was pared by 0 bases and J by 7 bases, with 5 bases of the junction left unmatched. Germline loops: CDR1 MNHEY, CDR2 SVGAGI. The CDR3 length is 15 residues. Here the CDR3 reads CASSYSGQAIGELFF. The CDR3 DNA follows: TGTGCCAGCAGTTACTCTGGACAGGCGATCGGGGAGCTGTTTTTT.

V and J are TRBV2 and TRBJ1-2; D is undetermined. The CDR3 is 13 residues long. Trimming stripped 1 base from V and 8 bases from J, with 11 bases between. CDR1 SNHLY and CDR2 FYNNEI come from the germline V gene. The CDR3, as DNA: TGTGCCAGCAGTGAAGGTCTGGGCCGGGGCTACACCTTC. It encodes CASSEGLGRGYTF. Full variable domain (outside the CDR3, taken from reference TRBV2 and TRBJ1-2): EPEVTQTPSHQVTQMGQEVILRCVPISNHLYFYWYRQILGQKVEFLVSFYNNEISEKSEIFDDQFSVERPDGSNFTLKIRSTKLEDSAMYFCASSEGLGRGYTFGSGTRLTVV.

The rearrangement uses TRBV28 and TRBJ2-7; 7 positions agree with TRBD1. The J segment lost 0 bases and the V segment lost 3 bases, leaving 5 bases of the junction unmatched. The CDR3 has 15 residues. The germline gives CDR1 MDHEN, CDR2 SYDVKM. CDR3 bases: TGTGCCAGCAGTTTCAGGGGACAGACCTCCTACGAGCAGTACTTC. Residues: CASSFRGQTSYEQYF.

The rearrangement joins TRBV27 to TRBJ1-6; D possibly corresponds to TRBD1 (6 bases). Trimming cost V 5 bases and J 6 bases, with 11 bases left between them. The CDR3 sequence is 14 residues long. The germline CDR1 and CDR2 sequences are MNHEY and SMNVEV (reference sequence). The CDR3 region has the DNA TGTGCCAGCAGTCCCTCCAGGGGTAATTCACCCCTCCACTTT. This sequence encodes CASSPSRGNSPLHF.

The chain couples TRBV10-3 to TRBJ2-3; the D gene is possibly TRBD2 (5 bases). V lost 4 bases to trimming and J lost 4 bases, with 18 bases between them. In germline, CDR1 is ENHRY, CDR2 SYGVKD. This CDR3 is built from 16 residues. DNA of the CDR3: TGTGCCATCAGTGGCTCGAGACTGGAGGACGCAGATACGCAGTATTTT. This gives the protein CAISGSRLEDADTQYF.

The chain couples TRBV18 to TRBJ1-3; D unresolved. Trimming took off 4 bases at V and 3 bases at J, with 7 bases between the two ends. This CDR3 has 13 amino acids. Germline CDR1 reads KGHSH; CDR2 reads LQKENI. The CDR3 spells CASSLGLGNTIYF. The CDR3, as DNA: TGTGCCAGCTCACTTGGACTTGGAAACACCATATATTTT. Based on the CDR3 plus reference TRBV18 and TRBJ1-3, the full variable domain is NAGVMQNPRHLVRRRGQEARLRCSPMKGHSHVYWYRQLPEEGLKFMVYLQKENIIDESGMPKERFSAEFPKEGPSILRIQQVVRGDSAAYFCASSLGLGNTIYFGEGSWLTVV.

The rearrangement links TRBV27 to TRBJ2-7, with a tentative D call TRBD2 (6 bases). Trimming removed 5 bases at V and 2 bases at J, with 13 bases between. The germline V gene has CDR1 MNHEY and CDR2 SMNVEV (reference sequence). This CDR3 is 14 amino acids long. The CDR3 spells CASSPWTGAYEQYF. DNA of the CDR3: TGTGCCAGCAGTCCGTGGACGGGGGCCTACGAGCAGTACTTC.

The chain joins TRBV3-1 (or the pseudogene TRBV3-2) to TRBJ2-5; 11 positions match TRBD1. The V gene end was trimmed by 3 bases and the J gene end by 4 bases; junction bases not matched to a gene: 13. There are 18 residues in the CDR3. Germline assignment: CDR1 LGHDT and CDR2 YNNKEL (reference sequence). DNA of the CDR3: TGTGCCAGCAGCCATGGACAGGGGGCGTCCTTGTGGGTAGAGACCCAGTACTTC. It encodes CASSHGQGASLWVETQYF.

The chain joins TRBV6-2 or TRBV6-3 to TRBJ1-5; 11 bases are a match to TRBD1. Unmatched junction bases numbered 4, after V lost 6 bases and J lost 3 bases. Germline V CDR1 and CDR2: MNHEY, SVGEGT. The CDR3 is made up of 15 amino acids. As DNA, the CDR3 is TGTGCCAGCAGCCCGGACAGGGGGCTCAATCAGCCCCAGCATTTT. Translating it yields CASSPDRGLNQPQHF.

The CDR3 reads CASSAGTETNNEQFF. Here the CDR3 DNA reads TGTGCCAGCAGTGCCGGAACAGAAACAAACAATGAGCAGTTCTTC. V usage is TRBV6-4 and J usage is TRBJ2-1, with D unresolved. Germline V gene sequence: CDR1 MRHNA, CDR2 SNTAGT. Trimming took 4 bases from V and 5 from J, leaving 15 bases between them. The CDR3 is made up of 15 amino acids.

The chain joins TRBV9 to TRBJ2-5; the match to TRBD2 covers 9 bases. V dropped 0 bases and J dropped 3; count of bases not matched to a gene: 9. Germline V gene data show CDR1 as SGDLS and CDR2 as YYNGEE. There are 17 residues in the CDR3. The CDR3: CASSVVAGGPREETQYF. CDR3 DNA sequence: TGTGCCAGCAGCGTAGTGGCGGGAGGGCCAAGGGAAGAGACCCAGTACTTC.

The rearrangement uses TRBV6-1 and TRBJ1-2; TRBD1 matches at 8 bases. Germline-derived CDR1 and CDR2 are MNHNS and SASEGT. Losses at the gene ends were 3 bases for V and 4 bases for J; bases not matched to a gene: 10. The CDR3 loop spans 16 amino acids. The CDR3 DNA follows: TGTGCCAGCAGTGATCGCCCTCGGACAGGGCTCTATGGCTACACCTTC. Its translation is CASSDRPRTGLYGYTF.

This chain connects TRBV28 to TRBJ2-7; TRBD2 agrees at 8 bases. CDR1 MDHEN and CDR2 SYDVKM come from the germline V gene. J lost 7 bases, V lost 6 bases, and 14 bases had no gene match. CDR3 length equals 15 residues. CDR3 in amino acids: CASSRPLAGSGEQYF. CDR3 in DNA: TGTGCCAGCAGCCGCCCCTTAGCGGGGTCGGGAGAGCAGTACTTC. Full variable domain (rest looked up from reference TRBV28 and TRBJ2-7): DVKVTQSSRYLVKRTGEKVFLECVQDMDHENMFWYRQDPGLGLRLIYFSYDVKMKEKGDIPEGYSVSREKKERFSLILESASTNQTSMYLCASSRPLAGSGEQYFGPGTRLTVT.

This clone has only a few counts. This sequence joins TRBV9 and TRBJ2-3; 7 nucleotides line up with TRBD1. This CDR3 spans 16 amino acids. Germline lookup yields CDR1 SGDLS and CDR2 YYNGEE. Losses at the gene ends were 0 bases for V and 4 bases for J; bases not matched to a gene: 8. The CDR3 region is CASSVGNRGVADTQYF. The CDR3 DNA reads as TGTGCCAGCAGCGTAGGGAACAGGGGAGTGGCAGATACGCAGTATTTT.

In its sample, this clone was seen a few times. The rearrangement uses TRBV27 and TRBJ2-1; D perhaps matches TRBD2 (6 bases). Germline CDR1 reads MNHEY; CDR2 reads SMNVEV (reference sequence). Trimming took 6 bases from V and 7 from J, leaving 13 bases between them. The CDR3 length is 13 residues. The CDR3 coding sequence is TGTGCCAGCAGGGGAATACTAGCTAATGAGCAGTTCTTC. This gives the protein CASRGILANEQFF.